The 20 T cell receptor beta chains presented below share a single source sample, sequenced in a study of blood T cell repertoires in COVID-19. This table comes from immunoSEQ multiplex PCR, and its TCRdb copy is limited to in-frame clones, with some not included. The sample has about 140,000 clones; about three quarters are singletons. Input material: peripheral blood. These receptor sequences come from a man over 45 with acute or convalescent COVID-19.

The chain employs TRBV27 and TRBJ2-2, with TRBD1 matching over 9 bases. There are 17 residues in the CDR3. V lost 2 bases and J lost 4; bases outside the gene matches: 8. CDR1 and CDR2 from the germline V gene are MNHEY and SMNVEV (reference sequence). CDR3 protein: CASSLKPMTGGTGELFF. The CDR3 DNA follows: TGTGCCAGCAGTTTAAAACCAATGACAGGGGGCACCGGGGAGCTGTTTTTT.

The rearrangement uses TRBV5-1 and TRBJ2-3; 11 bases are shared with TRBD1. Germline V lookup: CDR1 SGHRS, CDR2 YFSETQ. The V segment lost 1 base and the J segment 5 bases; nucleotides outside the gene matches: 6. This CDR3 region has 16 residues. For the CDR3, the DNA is TGCGCCAGCAGCTTGTCCCGGGGACAGGGGGTAGATACGCAGTATTTT. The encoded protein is CASSLSRGQGVDTQYF.

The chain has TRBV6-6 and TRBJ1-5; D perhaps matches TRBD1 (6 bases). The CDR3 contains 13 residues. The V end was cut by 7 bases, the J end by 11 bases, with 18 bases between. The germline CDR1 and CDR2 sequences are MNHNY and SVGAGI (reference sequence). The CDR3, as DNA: TGTGCCAGCACGGACAGCCCTAACGTAGCCCAGCATTTT. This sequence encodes CASTDSPNVAQHF.

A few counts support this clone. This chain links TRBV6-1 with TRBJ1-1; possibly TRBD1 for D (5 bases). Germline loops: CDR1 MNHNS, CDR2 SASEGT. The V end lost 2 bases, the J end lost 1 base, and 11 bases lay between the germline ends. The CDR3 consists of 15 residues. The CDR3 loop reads CASSESGAWNTEAFF. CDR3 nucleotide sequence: TGTGCCAGCAGTGAAAGTGGGGCCTGGAACACTGAAGCTTTCTTT.

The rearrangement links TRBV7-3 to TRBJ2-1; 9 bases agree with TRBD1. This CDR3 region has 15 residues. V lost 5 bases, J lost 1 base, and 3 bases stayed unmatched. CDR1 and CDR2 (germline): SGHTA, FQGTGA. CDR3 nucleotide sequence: TGTGCCAGCAGCGTCGGACAGGGGTCCTACAATGAGCAGTTCTTC. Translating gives CASSVGQGSYNEQFF.

CDR3 sequence: CASSPSRQGAGTEAFF. In DNA form, the CDR3 reads TGTGCCAGCTCACCGAGCCGACAGGGGGCAGGAACTGAAGCTTTCTTT. The chain carries TRBV18 and TRBJ1-1, with TRBD1 matching 10 bases. CDR3 size: 16 residues. Germline V lookup: CDR1 KGHSH, CDR2 LQKENI. After removal of 3 bases from V and 5 bases from J, the junction contained 9 bases not matched to a gene.

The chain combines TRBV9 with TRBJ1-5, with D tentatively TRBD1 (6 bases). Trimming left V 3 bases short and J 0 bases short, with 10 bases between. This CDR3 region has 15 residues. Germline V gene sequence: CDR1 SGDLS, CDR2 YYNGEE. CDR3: CASSADSYSNQPQHF. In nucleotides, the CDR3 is TGTGCCAGCAGCGCGGACAGCTATAGCAATCAGCCCCAGCATTTT.

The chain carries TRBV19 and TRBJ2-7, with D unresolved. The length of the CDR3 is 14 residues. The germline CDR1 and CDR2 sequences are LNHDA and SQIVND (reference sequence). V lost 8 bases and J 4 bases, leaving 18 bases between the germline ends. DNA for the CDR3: TGTGCCAGTGTAGAGGAGCTCCCGAAGTACGAGCAGTACGTC. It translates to CASVEELPKYEQYV.

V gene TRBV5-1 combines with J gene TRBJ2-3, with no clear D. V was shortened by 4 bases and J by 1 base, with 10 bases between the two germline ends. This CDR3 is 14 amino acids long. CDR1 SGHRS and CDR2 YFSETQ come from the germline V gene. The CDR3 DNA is TGCGCCAGCAGCGTGGAGAGCCGCACAGATACGCAGTATTTT. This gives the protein CASSVESRTDTQYF.

CDR3 region: CASSLVSGINNQPQHF. The CDR3 nucleotides are TGTGCCAGCAGCTTAGTGTCAGGGATTAACAATCAGCCCCAGCATTTT. This chain uses TRBV7-2 with TRBJ1-5; tentative D call: TRBD1 (5 bases). Germline assignment: CDR1 SGHTA and CDR2 FQGNSA. The V and J ends lost 1 base and 3 bases respectively, with 13 bases between them. This CDR3 has 16 amino acids.

This chain's CDR3 is CASSPWGVGYGYTF. CDR3 sequence (DNA): TGTGCCAGCAGCCCTTGGGGAGTCGGGTATGGCTACACCTTC. V is TRBV3-1 (or the pseudogene TRBV3-2) and J is TRBJ1-2; D gene unclear. Germline CDR1 LGHDT, CDR2 YNNKEL (reference sequence). The CDR3 length is 14 residues. Trimming took 4 bases from V and 5 from J, leaving 14 bases between them.

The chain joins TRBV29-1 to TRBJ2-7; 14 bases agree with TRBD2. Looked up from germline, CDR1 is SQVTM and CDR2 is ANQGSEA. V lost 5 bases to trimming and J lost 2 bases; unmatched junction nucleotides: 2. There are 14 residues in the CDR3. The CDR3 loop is CSVRLAGGTYEQYF. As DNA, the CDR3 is TGCAGCGTTAGACTAGCGGGGGGGACCTACGAGCAGTACTTC.

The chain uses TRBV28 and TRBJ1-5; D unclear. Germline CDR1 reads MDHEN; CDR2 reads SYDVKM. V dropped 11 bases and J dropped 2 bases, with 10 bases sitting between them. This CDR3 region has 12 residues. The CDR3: CACDSGNQPQHF. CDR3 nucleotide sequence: TGTGCCTGCGATTCCGGCAATCAGCCCCAGCATTTT.

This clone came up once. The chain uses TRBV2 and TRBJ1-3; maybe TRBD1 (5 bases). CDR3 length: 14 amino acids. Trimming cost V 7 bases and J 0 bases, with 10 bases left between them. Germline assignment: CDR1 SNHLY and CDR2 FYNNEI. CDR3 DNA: TGTGCCAGCACGAAGACAGTCTCTGGAAACACCATATATTTT. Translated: CASTKTVSGNTIYF.

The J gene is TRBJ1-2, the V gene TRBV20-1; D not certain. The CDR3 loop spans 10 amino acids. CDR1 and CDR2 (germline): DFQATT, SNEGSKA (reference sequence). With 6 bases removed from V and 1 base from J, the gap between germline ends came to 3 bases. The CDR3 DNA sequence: TGCAGTGCCAGTAACTATGGCTACACCTTC. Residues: CSASNYGYTF.

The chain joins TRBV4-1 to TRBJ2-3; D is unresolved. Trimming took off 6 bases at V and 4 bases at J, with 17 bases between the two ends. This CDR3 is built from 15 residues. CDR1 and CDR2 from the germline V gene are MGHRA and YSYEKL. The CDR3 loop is CASRPELRPPDTQYF. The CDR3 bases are TGCGCCAGCAGGCCCGAACTGAGGCCCCCAGATACGCAGTATTTT.

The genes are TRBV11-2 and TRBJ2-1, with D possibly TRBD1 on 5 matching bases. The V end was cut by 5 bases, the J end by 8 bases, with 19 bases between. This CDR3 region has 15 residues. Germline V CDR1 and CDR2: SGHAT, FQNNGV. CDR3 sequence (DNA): TGTGCCAGCAGCCCATTGGGGCAGGGTGGCGATGAGCAGTTCTTC. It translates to CASSPLGQGGDEQFF.

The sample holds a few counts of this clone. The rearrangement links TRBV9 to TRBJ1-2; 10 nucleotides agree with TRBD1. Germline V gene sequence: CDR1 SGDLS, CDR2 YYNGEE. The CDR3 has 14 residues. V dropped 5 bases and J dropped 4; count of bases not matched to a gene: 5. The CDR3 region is CASSPGTGAYGYTF. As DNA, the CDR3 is TGTGCCAGCAGTCCCGGGACAGGGGCCTATGGCTACACCTTC.

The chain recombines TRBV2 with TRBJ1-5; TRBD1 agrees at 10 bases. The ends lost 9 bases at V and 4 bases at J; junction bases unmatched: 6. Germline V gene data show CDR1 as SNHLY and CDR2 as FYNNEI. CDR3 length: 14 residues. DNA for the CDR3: TGTGCCAGTTCCGGGACAGGGGAAAATCAGCCCCAGCATTTT. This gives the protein CASSGTGENQPQHF.

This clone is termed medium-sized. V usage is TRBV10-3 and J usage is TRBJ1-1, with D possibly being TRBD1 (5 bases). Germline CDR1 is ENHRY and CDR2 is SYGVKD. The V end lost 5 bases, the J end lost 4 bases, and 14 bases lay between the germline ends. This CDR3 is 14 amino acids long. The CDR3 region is CAISLQGGGTEAFF. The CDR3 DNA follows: TGTGCCATCAGTCTTCAGGGTGGTGGCACTGAAGCTTTCTTT.